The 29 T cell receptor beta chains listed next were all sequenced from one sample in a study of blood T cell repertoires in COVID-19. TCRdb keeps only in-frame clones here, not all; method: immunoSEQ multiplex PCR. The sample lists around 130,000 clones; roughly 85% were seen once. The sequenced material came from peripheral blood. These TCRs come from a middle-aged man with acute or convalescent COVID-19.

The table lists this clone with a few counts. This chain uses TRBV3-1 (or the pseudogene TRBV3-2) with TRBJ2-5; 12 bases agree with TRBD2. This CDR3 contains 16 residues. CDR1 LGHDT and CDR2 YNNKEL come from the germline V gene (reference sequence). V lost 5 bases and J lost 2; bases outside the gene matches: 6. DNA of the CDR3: TGTGCCAGCAGCTGGACTAGCGGGGTCCTGCAAGAGACCCAGTACTTC. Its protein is CASSWTSGVLQETQYF.

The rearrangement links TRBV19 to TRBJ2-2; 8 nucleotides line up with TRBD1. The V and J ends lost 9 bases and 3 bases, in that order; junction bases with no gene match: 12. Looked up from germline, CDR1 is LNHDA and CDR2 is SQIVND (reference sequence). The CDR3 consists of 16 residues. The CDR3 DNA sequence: TGTGCCAGCACAGGAAGGGGACAGGCTGACACCGGGGAGCTGTTTTTT. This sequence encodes CASTGRGQADTGELFF. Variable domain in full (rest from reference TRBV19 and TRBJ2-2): DGGITQSPKYLFRKEGQNVTLSCEQNLNHDAMYWYRQDPGQGLRLIYYSQIVNDFQKGDIAEGYSVSREKKESFPLTVTSAQKNPTAFYLCASTGRGQADTGELFFGEGSRLTVL.

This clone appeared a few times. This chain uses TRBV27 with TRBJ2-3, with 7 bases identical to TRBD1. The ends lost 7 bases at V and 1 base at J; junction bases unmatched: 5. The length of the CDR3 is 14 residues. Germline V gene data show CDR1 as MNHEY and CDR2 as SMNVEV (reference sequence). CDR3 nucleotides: TGTGCCAGCAAAAGAGGACAGGGCACAGATACGCAGTATTTT. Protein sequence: CASKRGQGTDTQYF.

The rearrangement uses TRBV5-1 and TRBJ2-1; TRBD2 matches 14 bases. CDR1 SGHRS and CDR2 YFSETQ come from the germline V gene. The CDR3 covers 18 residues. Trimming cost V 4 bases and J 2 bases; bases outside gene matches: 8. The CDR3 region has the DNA TGCGCCAGCAGCCTCGGACTAGCGGGGGGTAATACCTACAATGAGCAGTTCTTC. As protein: CASSLGLAGGNTYNEQFF.

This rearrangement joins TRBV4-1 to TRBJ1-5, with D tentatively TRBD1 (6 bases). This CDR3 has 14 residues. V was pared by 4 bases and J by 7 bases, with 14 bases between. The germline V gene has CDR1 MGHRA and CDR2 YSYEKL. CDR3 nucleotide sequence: TGCGCCAGCAGCCCTCAGGGGCTCGGGCAGCCCCAGCATTTT. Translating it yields CASSPQGLGQPQHF.

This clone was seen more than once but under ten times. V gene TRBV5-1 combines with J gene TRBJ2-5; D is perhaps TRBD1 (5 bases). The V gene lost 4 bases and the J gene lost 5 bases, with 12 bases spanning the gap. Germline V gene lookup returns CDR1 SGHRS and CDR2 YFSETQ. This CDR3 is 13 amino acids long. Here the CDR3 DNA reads TGCGCCAGCAGCGCCCAGGGTGAGGAGACCCAGTACTTC. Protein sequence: CASSAQGEETQYF.

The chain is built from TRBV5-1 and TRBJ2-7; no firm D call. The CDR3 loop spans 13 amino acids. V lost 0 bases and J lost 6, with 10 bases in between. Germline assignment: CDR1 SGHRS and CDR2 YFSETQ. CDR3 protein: CASSLGVGSEQYF. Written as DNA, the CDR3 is TGCGCCAGCAGCTTGGGTGTGGGCTCCGAGCAGTACTTC. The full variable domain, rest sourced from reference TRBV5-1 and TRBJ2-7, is KAGVTQTPRYLIKTRGQQVTLSCSPISGHRSVSWYQQTPGQGLQFLFEYFSETQRNKGNFPGRFSGRQFSNSRSEMNVSTLELGDSALYLCASSLGVGSEQYFGPGTRLTVT.

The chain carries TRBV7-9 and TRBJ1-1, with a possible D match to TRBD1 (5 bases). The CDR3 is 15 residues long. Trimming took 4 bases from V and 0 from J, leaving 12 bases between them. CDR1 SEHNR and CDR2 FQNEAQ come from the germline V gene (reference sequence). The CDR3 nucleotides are TGTGCCAGCAGCTCGGGGGGGACCCTGAACACTGAAGCTTTCTTT. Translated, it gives CASSSGGTLNTEAFF.

The CDR3 bases are TGTGCCAGAAGCCAGGGACAGAGAAACACTGAAGCTTTCTTT. This translates into CARSQGQRNTEAFF. This chain connects TRBV5-3 to TRBJ1-1, with 7 bases matching TRBD1. TRBV5-3 is treated as an ORF (open reading frame) with a function not yet certain. The CDR3 spans 14 residues. The V gene end was trimmed by 4 bases and the J gene end by 2 bases; junction bases not matched to a gene: 5.

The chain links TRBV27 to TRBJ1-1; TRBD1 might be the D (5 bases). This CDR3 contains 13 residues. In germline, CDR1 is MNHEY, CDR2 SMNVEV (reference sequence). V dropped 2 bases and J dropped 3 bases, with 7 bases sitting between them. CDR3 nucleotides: TGTGCCAGCAGTTTAGTGACAGACACTGAAGCTTTCTTT. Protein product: CASSLVTDTEAFF.

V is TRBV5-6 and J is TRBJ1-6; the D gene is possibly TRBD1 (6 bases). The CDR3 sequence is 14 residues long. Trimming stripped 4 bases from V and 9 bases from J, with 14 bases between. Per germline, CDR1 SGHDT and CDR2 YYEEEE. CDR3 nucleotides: TGTGCCAGCAGCCGGGGGGACACTAGTTCACCCCTCCACTTT. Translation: CASSRGDTSSPLHF.

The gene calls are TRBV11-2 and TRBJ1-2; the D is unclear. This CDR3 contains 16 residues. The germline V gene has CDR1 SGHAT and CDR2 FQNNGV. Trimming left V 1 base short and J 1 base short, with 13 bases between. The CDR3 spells CASSLAAADLNYGYTF. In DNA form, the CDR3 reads TGTGCCAGCAGCTTAGCGGCGGCGGATCTTAACTATGGCTACACCTTC.

This CDR3 is CASSLKPDIAQFF. The CDR3 DNA reads as TGTGCCAGCAGCTTAAAACCGGACATTGCGCAGTTCTTC. V usage is TRBV7-3 and J usage is TRBJ2-1; a possible D gene is TRBD1 (5 bases). Germline values: CDR1 SGHTA, CDR2 FQGTGA. The CDR3 length is 13 residues. Trimming shortened V by 1 base and J by 12 bases, and 13 bases separated the two germline ends.

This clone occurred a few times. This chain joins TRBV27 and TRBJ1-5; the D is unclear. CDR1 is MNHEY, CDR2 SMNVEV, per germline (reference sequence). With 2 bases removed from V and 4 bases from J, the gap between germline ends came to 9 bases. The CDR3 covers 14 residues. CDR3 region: CASSLRPGNQPQHF. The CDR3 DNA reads TGTGCCAGCAGTTTAAGACCGGGGAATCAGCCCCAGCATTTT.

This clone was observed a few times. The CDR3 spells CASSSPLAGGTYEQYF. The DNA for the CDR3 is TGTGCCAGCAGCTCCCCCCTTGCGGGGGGTACCTACGAGCAGTACTTC. V usage is TRBV11-2 and J usage is TRBJ2-7; the match to TRBD2 covers 8 bases. Germline CDR1 SGHAT, CDR2 FQNNGV. There are 16 residues in the CDR3. Losses at the gene ends were 4 bases for V and 2 bases for J; bases not matched to a gene: 10. The variable domain in full, with the rest retrieved from reference TRBV11-2 and TRBJ2-7, is EAGVAQSPRYKIIEKRQSVAFWCNPISGHATLYWYQQILGQGPKLLIQFQNNGVVDDSQLPKDRFSAERLKGVDSTLKIQPAKLEDSAVYLCASSSPLAGGTYEQYFGPGTRLTVT.

The CDR3 loop is CASSVQDRGRVGRRKLFF. Here the CDR3 DNA reads TGTGCCAGTAGTGTTCAGGACAGGGGGAGGGTGGGTCGTCGGAAACTGTTTTTT. The rearrangement links TRBV19 to TRBJ1-4; TRBD1 aligns across 10 bases. Germline trimming cut 5 bases from V and 11 bases from J; bases unmatched to any gene: 20. The CDR3 runs 18 residues. Germline V gene sequence: CDR1 LNHDA, CDR2 SQIVND (reference sequence).

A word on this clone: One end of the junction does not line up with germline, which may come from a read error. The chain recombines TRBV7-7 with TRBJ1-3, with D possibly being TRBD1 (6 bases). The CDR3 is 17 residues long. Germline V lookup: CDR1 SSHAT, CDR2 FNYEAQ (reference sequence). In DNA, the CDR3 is TGTGCTAGCAGCCCATCAACGGGACCAGGGGCTGGAAACACCATATATTTT. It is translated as CASSPSTGPGAGNTIYF.

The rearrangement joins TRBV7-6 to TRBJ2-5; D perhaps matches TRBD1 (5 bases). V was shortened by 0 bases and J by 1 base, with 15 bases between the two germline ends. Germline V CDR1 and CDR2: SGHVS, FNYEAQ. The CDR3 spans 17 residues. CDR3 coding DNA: TGTGCCAGCAGCTTAGCGCATCCAGGGTACGGCCAAGAGACCCAGTACTTC. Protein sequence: CASSLAHPGYGQETQYF.

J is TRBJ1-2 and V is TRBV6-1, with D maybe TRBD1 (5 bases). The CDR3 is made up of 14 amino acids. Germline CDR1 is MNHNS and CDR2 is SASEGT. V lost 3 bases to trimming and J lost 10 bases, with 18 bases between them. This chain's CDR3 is CASSEGGLTSVYTF. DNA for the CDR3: TGTGCCAGCAGTGAGGGGGGACTCACATCGGTCTACACCTTC.

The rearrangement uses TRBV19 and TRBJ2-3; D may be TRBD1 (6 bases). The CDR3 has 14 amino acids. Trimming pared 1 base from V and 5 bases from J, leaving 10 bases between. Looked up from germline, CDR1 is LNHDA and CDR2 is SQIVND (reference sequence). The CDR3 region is CASSIVPQGDTQYF. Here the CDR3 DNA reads TGTGCCAGTAGTATAGTCCCACAGGGAGATACGCAGTATTTT.

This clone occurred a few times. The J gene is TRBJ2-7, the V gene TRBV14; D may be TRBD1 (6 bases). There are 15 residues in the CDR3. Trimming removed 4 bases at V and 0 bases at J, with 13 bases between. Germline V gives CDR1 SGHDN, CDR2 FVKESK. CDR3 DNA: TGTGCCAGCAGCCTCAGGGGACGACTCTCCTACGAGCAGTACTTC. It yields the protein CASSLRGRLSYEQYF.

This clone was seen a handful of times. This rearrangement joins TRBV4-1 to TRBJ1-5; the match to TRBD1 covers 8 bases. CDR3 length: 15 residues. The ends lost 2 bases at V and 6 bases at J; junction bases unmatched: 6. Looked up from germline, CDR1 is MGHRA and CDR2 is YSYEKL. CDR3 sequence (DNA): TGCGCCAGCAGCCAATATCAGGGGGCGGGTCAGCCCCAGCATTTT. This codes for CASSQYQGAGQPQHF.

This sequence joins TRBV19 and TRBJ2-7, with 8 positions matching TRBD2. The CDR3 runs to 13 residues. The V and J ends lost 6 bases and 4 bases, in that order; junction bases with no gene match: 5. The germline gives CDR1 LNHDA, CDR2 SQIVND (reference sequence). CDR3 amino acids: CASSKGTRYEQYF. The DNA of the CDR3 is TGTGCCAGTAGCAAAGGGACTAGATACGAGCAGTACTTC.

CDR3 DNA sequence: TGTGCCAGTAGTATGATAGGGGTAGGACAGCCCCAGCATTTT. Translation: CASSMIGVGQPQHF. The chain recombines TRBV19 with TRBJ1-5; tentatively, D is TRBD1 (5 bases). This CDR3 has 14 residues. V was pared by 3 bases and J by 7 bases, with 13 bases between. CDR1 is LNHDA and CDR2 is SQIVND in the germline V gene (reference sequence).

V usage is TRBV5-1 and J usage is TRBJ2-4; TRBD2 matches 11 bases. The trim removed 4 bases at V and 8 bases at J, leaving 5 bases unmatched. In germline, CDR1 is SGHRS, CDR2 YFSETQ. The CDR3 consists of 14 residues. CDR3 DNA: TGCGCCAGCAGCACTAGCGGGAGCTCGGACATTCAGTACTTC. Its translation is CASSTSGSSDIQYF.

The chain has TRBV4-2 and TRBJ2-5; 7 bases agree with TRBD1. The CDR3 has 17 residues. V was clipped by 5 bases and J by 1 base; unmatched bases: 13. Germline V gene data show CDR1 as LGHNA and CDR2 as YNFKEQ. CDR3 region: CASSSWATGTAQETQYF. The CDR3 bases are TGTGCCAGCAGCTCCTGGGCTACCGGGACAGCCCAAGAGACCCAGTACTTC.

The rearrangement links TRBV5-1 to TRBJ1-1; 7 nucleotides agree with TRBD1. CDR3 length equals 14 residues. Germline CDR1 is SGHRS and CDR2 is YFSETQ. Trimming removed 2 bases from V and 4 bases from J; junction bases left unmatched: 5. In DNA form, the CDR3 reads TGCGCCAGCAGCTTAGACAGGGCGACCACTGAAGCTTTCTTT. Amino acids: CASSLDRATTEAFF.

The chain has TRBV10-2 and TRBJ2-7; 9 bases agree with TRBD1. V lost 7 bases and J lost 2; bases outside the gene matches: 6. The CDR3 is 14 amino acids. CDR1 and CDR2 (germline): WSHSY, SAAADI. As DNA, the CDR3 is TGCGCCAGCAAGGGACAGGGACAAGCCTACGAGCAGTACTTC. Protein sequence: CASKGQGQAYEQYF.

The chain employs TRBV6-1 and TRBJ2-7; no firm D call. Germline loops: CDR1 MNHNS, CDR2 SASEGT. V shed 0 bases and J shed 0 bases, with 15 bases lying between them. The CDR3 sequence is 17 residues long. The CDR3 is CASSEAAPPPGSYEQYF. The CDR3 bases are TGTGCCAGCAGTGAAGCCGCGCCTCCACCGGGCTCCTACGAGCAGTACTTC.